Listed here are 12 T cell receptor beta chains from one sample, sequenced in a study of OX40 agonist ivuxolimab in advanced cancers. The data were produced by immunoSEQ multiplex PCR, yet TCRdb's version contains in-frame clones alone and is incomplete. The data show around 41,000 clones, around 81% seen once. The sequences come from CD4+ or CD8+ T cells sorted from blood, collected in a trial of the OX40 agonist ivuxolimab. The receptors here all came from an adult with an advanced solid tumor such as melanoma, head and neck, liver or kidney cancer.

The chain employs TRBV7-2 and TRBJ2-3; D remains ambiguous. The germline V and J ends were trimmed by 5 bases and 3 bases, with 27 bases remaining between them. Germline V CDR1 and CDR2: SGHTA, FQGNSA. This CDR3 has 19 amino acids. The CDR3 region has the DNA TGTGCCAGCAGCCTATACCCCGGCCTCAGACGGACCCAGACAGATACGCAGTATTTT. Its translation is CASSLYPGLRRTQTDTQYF.

A single count supports this clone. The chain carries TRBV10-1 and TRBJ2-7, with D possibly being TRBD2 (5 bases). The V end was cut by 0 bases, the J end by 1 base, with 7 bases between. This CDR3 is built from 14 residues. CDR1 and CDR2 (germline): WNHNN, SYGVQD (reference sequence). CDR3 sequence reads: CASSESGSSYEQYF. The CDR3 coding sequence is TGCGCCAGCAGTGAGTCGGGGAGTTCCTACGAGCAGTACTTC.

This chain uses TRBV27 with TRBJ1-5; D is unresolved. The germline V and J ends were trimmed by 7 bases and 6 bases, with 25 bases remaining between them. Germline CDR1 MNHEY, CDR2 SMNVEV (reference sequence). The CDR3 extends over 17 amino acids. CDR3 in DNA: TGTGCCAGCACCTATTCCGGGCTCCTGGAAAACAGTCAGCCCCAGCATTTT. It specifies CASTYSGLLENSQPQHF.

V is TRBV10-3 and J is TRBJ2-1; the D is unclear. The germline gives CDR1 ENHRY, CDR2 SYGVKD. CDR3 size: 15 residues. V lost 6 bases, J lost 6 bases, and 18 bases lay in between. The CDR3 sequence: CAISELPPDPNEQFF. The CDR3 DNA sequence: TGTGCCATCAGCGAGCTGCCCCCGGATCCCAATGAGCAGTTCTTC.

The chain links TRBV6-5 to TRBJ1-2; D is ambiguous. The CDR3 totals 15 residues. CDR1 and CDR2 from the germline V gene are MNHEY and SVGAGI. Trimming removed 6 bases from V and 4 bases from J, with 18 bases in between. CDR3 coding DNA: TGTGCCAGCAGCCCCGAGGGAGGAACAGCCTATGGCTACACCTTC. This sequence encodes CASSPEGGTAYGYTF.

The chain uses TRBV4-2 and TRBJ2-1; D is uncertain. Germline V gene data show CDR1 as LGHNA and CDR2 as YNFKEQ. Trimming removed 6 bases from V and 5 bases from J, with 11 bases in between. This CDR3 region has 13 residues. The CDR3 is CASRERTNNEQFF. CDR3 bases: TGTGCCAGCAGGGAACGGACGAACAATGAGCAGTTCTTC.

The gene calls are TRBV5-8 and TRBJ1-5, with TRBD1 as a possible D gene (5 bases). Trimming pared 0 bases from V and 0 bases from J, leaving 7 bases between. Germline assignment: CDR1 SGHTS and CDR2 YDEGEE. The CDR3 contains 15 residues. As DNA, the CDR3 is TGTGCCAGCAGCTTGGGAGGGGTTAGCAATCAGCCCCAGCATTTT. The encoded protein is CASSLGGVSNQPQHF.

The rearrangement links TRBV5-1 to TRBJ2-3; no definite D call. This CDR3 has 13 residues. V lost 2 bases and J 1 base, leaving 5 bases between the germline ends. In germline, CDR1 is SGHRS, CDR2 YFSETQ. CDR3 sequence (DNA): TGCGCCAGCAGCTTCACCGGCACAGATACGCAGTATTTT. This sequence encodes CASSFTGTDTQYF.

The V call is TRBV9, the J call TRBJ1-1, with a weak D call TRBD1 (5 bases). Trimming stripped 3 bases from V and 2 bases from J, with 11 bases between. The CDR3 is made up of 14 amino acids. Germline V gives CDR1 SGDLS, CDR2 YYNGEE. Written as DNA, the CDR3 is TGTGCCAGCAGCGCGGACATATTTAACACTGAAGCTTTCTTT. Translating it yields CASSADIFNTEAFF.

This rearrangement joins TRBV9 to TRBJ2-7; 7 bases line up with TRBD1. V lost 4 bases to trimming and J lost 3 bases; unmatched junction nucleotides: 10. The CDR3 is 15 amino acids. Germline CDR1 SGDLS, CDR2 YYNGEE. DNA of the CDR3: TGTGCCAGCAGCCTGCGGACAGGTGGGGGCTACGAGCAGTACTTC. Residues: CASSLRTGGGYEQYF. Combining the CDR3 with reference TRBV9 and TRBJ2-7 gives the whole variable domain DSGVTQTPKHLITATGQRVTLRCSPRSGDLSVYWYQQSLDQGLQFLIQYYNGEERAKGNILERFSAQQFPDLHSELNLSSLELGDSALYFCASSLRTGGGYEQYFGPGTRLTVT.

This clone was detected once. The chain couples TRBV9 to TRBJ2-5; D uncertain. The germline CDR1 and CDR2 sequences are SGDLS and YYNGEE. Trimming shortened V by 0 bases and J by 2 bases, and 5 bases separated the two germline ends. CDR3 length equals 13 residues. CDR3 protein: CASSVGQQETQYF. CDR3 DNA sequence: TGTGCCAGCAGCGTAGGGCAGCAAGAGACCCAGTACTTC.

The V and J genes are TRBV7-2 and TRBJ2-7; TRBD2 aligns across 11 bases. Germline loops: CDR1 SGHTA, CDR2 FQGNSA. The CDR3 sequence is 17 residues long. The trim removed 1 base at V and 4 bases at J, leaving 9 bases unmatched. This CDR3 reads CASSLGGLAGGQYEQYF. The CDR3 DNA reads TGTGCCAGCAGCTTAGGGGGGTTAGCGGGAGGGCAATACGAGCAGTACTTC.